This TCR beta chain comes out of a study of T cell repertoires in cytomegalovirus infection. Whole-study context: It can be stated that public TCR beta signatures indicated CMV infection as well as a matching HLA type.

Study-level findings and limits: Frequencies of public TCR beta families were cumulated, and this identified carriers of CMV plus the relevant HLA. CMV-specific TCR beta clonotypes restricted by HLA-C dominated the ex vivo response.

Germline V gene data show CDR1 as SGHDT and CDR2 as YYEEEE. CDR3 length: 16 residues. The V gene lost 0 bases and the J gene lost 2 bases, with 14 bases spanning the gap. With respect to this clonotype: Its antigen is not known.

One entry per CDR3 protein, called by TCRdb with MiXCR from the reads. The table records more than 650,000 distinct CDR3 sequences, 35% to 40% of them present only once. The clonotype was recovered from a human donor in good health (CMV status not recorded). Some clones in this sample may be carry-over from other donors' samples. This chain joins TRBV5-6 and TRBJ2-5; maybe TRBD2 (6 bases). Sequenced material: PBMCs. CDR3 sequence (DNA): TGTGCCAGCAGCTTGGTGGGCGGGGCCCCTCAAGAGACCCAGTACTTC. Translation: CASSLVGGAPQETQYF. The full variable domain, in which reference TRBV5-6 and TRBJ2-5 provide the parts outside the CDR3, is DAGVTQSPTHLIKTRGQQVTLRCSPKSGHDTVSWYQQALGQGPQFIFQYYEEEERQRGNFPDRFSGHQFPNYSSELNVNALLLGDSALYLCASSLVGGAPQETQYFGPGTRLLVL.